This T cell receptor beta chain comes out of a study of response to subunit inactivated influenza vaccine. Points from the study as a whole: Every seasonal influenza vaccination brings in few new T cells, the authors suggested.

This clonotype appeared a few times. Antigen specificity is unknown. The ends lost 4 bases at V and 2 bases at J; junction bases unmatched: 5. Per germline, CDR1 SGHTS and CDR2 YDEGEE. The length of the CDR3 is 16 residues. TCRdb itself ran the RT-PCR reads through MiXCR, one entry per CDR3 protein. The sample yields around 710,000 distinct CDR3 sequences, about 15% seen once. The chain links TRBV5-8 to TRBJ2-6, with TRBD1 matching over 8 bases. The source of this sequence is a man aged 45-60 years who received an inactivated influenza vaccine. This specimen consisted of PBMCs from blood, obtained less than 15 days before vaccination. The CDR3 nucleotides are TGTGCCAGCAGCAAATACAGGGGGACTGGGGCCAACGTCCTGACTTTC. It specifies CASSKYRGTGANVLTF.